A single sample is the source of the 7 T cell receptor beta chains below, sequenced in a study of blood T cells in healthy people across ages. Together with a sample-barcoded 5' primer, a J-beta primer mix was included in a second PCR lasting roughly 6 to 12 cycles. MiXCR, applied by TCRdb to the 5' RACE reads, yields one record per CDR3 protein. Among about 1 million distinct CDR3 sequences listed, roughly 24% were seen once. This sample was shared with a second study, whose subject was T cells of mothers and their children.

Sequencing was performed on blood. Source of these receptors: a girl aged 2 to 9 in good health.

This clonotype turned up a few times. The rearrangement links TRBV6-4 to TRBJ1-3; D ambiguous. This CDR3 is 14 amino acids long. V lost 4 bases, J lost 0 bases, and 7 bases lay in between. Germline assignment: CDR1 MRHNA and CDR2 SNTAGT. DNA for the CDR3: TGTGCCAGCAGTGTCCAGTTCTCTGGAAACACCATATATTTT. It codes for CASSVQFSGNTIYF.

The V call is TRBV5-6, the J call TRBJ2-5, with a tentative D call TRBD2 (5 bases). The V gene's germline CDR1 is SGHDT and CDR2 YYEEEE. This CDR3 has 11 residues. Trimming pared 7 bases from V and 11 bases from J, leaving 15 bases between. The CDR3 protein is CASGPVWEQYF. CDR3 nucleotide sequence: TGTGCCAGCGGGCCCGTTTGGGAGCAGTACTTC.

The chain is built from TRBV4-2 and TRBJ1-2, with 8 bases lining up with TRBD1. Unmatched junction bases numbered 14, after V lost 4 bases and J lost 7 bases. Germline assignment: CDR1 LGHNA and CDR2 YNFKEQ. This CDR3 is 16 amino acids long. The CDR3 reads CASSPFYPDRERGYTF. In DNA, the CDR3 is TGTGCCAGCAGCCCCTTTTACCCGGACAGGGAGCGTGGCTACACCTTC.

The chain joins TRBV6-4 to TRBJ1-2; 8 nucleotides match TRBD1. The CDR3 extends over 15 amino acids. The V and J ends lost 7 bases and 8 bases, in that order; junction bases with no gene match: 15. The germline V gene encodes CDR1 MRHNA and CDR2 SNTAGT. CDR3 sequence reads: CASKVEDRALGGYTF. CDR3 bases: TGTGCCAGCAAAGTAGAGGACAGGGCTTTAGGCGGCTACACCTTC.

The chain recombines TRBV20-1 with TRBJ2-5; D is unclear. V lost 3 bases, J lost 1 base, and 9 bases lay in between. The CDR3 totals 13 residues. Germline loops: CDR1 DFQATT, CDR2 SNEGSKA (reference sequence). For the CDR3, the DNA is TGCAGTGCTAGGCCGGTAGGCCAAGAGACCCAGTACTTC. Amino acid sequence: CSARPVGQETQYF.

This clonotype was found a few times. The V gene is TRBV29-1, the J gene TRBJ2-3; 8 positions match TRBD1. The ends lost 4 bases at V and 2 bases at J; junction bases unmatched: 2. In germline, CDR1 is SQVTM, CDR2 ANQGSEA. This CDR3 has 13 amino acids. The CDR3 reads CSVGDRYTDTQYF. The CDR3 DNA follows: TGCAGCGTTGGGGACAGGTACACAGATACGCAGTATTTT.

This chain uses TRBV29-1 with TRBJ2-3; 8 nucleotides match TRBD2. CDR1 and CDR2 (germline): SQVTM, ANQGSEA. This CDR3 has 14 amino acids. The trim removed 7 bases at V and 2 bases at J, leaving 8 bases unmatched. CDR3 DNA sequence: TGCAGCGCCCTCCCGGGGGGGCCCACAGATACGCAGTATTTT. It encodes CSALPGGPTDTQYF.